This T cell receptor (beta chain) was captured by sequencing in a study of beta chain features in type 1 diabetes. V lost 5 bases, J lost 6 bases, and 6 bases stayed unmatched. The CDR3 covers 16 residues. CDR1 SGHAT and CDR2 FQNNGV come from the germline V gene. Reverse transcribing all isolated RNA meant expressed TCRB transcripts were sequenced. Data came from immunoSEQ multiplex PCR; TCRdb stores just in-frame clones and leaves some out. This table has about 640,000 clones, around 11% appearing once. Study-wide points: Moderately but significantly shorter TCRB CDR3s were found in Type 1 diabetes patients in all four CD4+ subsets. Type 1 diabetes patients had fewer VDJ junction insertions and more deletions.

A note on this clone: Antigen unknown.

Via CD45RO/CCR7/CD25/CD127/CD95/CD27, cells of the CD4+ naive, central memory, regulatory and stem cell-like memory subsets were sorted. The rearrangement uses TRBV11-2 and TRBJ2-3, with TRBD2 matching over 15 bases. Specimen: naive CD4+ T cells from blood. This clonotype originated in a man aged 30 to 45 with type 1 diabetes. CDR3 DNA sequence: TGTGCCAGCAGCCGGGGACTAGCGGGGGGTCACGATACGCAGTATTTT. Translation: CASSRGLAGGHDTQYF.